This TCR beta chain was recovered during a study of post-analysis software for immune sequencing data. The overall study: The patients showed relapsing-remitting, secondary progressive and progressive-relapsing multiple sclerosis courses.

Regarding this clonotype: Its specificity is unknown.

Study-wide results and caveats: TRBV5-6, TRBV5-1 and TRBV20-1 belonged to a set of about five TRBV segments that were more frequent in patients than controls.

Sequencing libraries made from TCR beta cDNA carried unique molecular identifiers. T cells numbering roughly 1 to 11 million yielded cDNA molecules that totaled approximately 500,000. TCRdb re-called the PCR reads with MiXCR, one entry per CDR3 protein. The table records some 890,000 distinct CDR3 sequences, approximately 50% of them present only once. V was trimmed by 8 bases and J by 6 bases, leaving 14 bases between them. CDR1 is SGHVS, CDR2 FQNEAQ, per germline. The CDR3 has 13 residues. The specimen sequenced was blood. The source is a girl between 5 and 17 years old with multiple sclerosis. The gene calls are TRBV7-8 and TRBJ2-1, with D perhaps matching TRBD2 (6 bases). CDR3 sequence (DNA): TGTGCCAGCGGGAGGCACGGTAGCAATGAGCAGTTCTTC. Translated, it gives CASGRHGSNEQFF.